A selection of T cell receptor beta chains follows, all from one sample in a study of cytomegalovirus exposure and HLA in healthy donors. Produced via immunoSEQ multiplex PCR; TCRdb's table is partial and in-frame only. In the table there are about 140,000 clones, 80% of which are singletons. Sequencing was done on a sample of PBMCs. The receptors here all came from a man aged 25-45 years in good health and CMV-seronegative. Both conserved end residues are part of each CDR3. The D gene is left open where the match is weak. Rows give clone size only sometimes, using once, few, many, or a class for an expanded clone.

j_gene	v_gene	abundance	d_gene	CDR3aa	CDR3nt
TRBJ2-1	TRBV28	once	NA	CASSSYNEQFF	TGTGCCAGCAGTTCATACAATGAGCAGTTCTTC
TRBJ2-7	TRBV27	NA	TRBD1	CASTRTGTGGFYEQYF	TGTGCCAGCACCAGAACGGGGACAGGGGGCTTTTACGAGCAGTACTTC
TRBJ1-6	TRBV28	NA	TRBD1	CASSPGGGFSPLHF	TGTGCCAGCAGTCCCGGAGGGGGCTTTTCACCCCTCCACTTT
TRBJ1-2	TRBV6-6	NA	NA	CASSNRQGSGYTF	TGTGCCAGCAGTAACCGTCAGGGTTCTGGCTACACCTTC
TRBJ2-7	TRBV28	once	TRBD1	CASSYRGMVSYEQYF	TGTGCCAGCAGTTACAGGGGTATGGTCTCCTACGAGCAGTACTTC
TRBJ2-3	TRBV18	NA	NA	CASSPVQLGRFADTQYF	TGTGCCAGCTCACCGGTTCAGTTGGGCAGGTTCGCAGATACGCAGTATTTT
TRBJ2-7	TRBV6-1	few	TRBD1	CASKGTGAYEQYF	TGTGCCAGCAAAGGGACAGGGGCGTACGAGCAGTACTTC
TRBJ2-5	TRBV7-6	NA	NA	CASSLLLRTAKETQYF	TGTGCCAGCAGCTTATTGTTACGGACAGCAAAAGAGACCCAGTACTTC
TRBJ1-1	TRBV11-2	few	NA	CASSHEGPGSEAFF	TGTGCCAGCAGCCATGAGGGGCCCGGGAGTGAGGCTTTCTTT
TRBJ2-2	TRBV18	NA	NA	CASSPINGNTGELFF	TGTGCCAGCTCACCCATAAACGGTAACACCGGGGAGCTGTTTTTT
TRBJ1-6	TRBV28	NA	NA	CASNGAGVIRPLHF	TGTGCCAGCAACGGGGCGGGGGTAATTCGACCCCTCCACTTT
TRBJ2-3	TRBV28	NA	NA	CASSFPRGIVDTQYF	TGTGCCAGCAGTTTTCCCAGGGGCATTGTAGATACGCAGTATTTT
TRBJ1-1	TRBV6-1	few	TRBD1	CASSGTGTATEAFF	TGTGCCAGCAGTGGAACCGGGACAGCGACTGAAGCTTTCTTT
TRBJ1-2	TRBV5-4	NA	NA	CASSTAGRNYGYTF	TGTGCCAGCAGCACCGCGGGCAGAAACTATGGCTACACCTTC
TRBJ1-6	TRBV6-1	once	NA	CASSEALSRGFSIGSPLHF	TGTGCCAGCAGTGAAGCGCTAAGTAGGGGGTTTTCCATCGGTTCACCCCTCCACTTT
TRBJ1-4	TRBV28	NA	NA	CASSPGGGGNEKLFF	TGTGCCAGCAGCCCCGGGGGCGGGGGTAATGAAAAACTGTTTTTT
TRBJ2-1	TRBV12-5	NA	NA	CASGLGQSSYNEQFF	TGTGCTAGTGGTTTGGGACAATCCTCCTACAATGAGCAGTTCTTC
TRBJ2-2	TRBV5-1	NA	NA	CASAGGRAGANTGELFF	TGCGCCAGCGCCGGAGGACGGGCAGGGGCGAACACCGGGGAGCTGTTTTTT
TRBJ2-5	TRBV28	NA	NA	CASRWGGQETQYF	TGTGCCAGCAGATGGGGAGGACAAGAGACCCAGTACTTC
TRBJ2-1	TRBV2	NA	TRBD1	CASSMDRGEQFF	TGTGCCAGCAGCATGGACAGGGGTGAGCAGTTCTTC
TRBJ1-4	TRBV29-1	few	TRBD1	CSVGDRVEKLFF	TGCAGCGTTGGGGACAGGGTTGAAAAACTGTTTTTT
TRBJ2-3	TRBV4-1	once	TRBD2	CASSQDSLAGGPTDTQYF	TGCGCCAGCAGCCAAGATTCGCTAGCGGGGGGCCCCACAGATACGCAGTATTTT
TRBJ2-7	TRBV2	NA	NA	CASKSDGVTYEQYF	TGTGCCAGCAAGTCCGACGGAGTTACCTACGAGCAGTACTTC
TRBJ2-5	TRBV6-5	NA	TRBD1	CASSTGTGQETQYF	TGTGCCAGCAGTACCGGGACAGGCCAAGAGACCCAGTACTTC
TRBJ2-7	TRBV4-1	NA	NA	CASSQGPPAAYEQYF	TGCGCCAGCAGCCAAGGACCCCCTGCGGCGTACGAGCAGTACTTC
TRBJ1-2	TRBV18	NA	TRBD1	CASSPPESRGDGYTF	TGTGCCAGCTCACCCCCCGAGTCCAGGGGGGATGGCTACACCTTC